This T cell receptor (beta chain) was found in a study of blood T cell repertoires in COVID-19 (dated by TCRdb to 2018 to 2020). Concerning the study at large: Samples from collaborators originated in the United States, Italy and Spain and spanned both the acute and convalescent phases of COVID-19. The material from the prospective study consisted of cDNA or gDNA derived from T cells, B-cell-depleted T cells, or PBMCs. Deeply sampled blood TCRbeta repertoires from subjects exposed to, actively infected with, or recovered from COVID-19 were included in the dataset. A freely available public database, intended as a resource for researchers studying the immune response to SARS-CoV-2, is where the repertoires were released. The samples were drawn from two sources: the first 160 participants of the ongoing ImmuneRACE study, and fewer than 1,500 subjects contributed by 6 global collaborators. Nearly every sample came with metadata listing a de-identified subject ID, COVID-19 status, age in years and sex. Where available, HLA class I and class II types were obtained from metadata supplied by the sample provider rather than from assay-based typing.

TCRbeta CDR3 regions were amplified from genomic DNA using the immunoSEQ Assay, a bias-controlled multiplex PCR. On the authors' methods: The number of nucleated cells in each sample was estimated from the amplification of reference gene primers within the assay. To quantify the absolute abundance of each unique TCRbeta CDR3 rearrangement, sequence reads were collapsed and filtered. Productive Simpson clonality was computed per sample as the square root of Simpson's diversity index over productive rearrangements. Imported from immuneACCESS, the table was reduced by TCRdb to in-frame sequences with V and J called. These copies leave out some clones; in studies compared against another copy, an unresolved V gene accounts for under half, and the cause of the remainder is not known. V, J and clone size are those of that table, while D and trimming were read from the DNA. This sample lists 250,000 to 300,000 clones; approximately 87% were detected once. The ten largest account for over 9.5% of the sample.

The investigation overall reported the following: How much clinical and demographic metadata was included differed by source and by participant, and the metadata was provided uncurated.

Based on the germline V gene, the CDR1 and CDR2 sequences are SGHAT and FQNNGV. V lost 2 bases and J lost 5 bases; the stretch between them is 9 bases long. The CDR3 measures 13 amino acids from cysteine to phenylalanine. The sequence is cut down to CDR3 DNA, 39 bases in frame from base 1. For this clone: Its antigen specificity is not known. Base qualities are not at hand, and no much larger clone is one base apart.

One collaborating source in Seattle enrolled patients during active infection and followed them longitudinally through the course of disease. Each collaborating institution followed its own protocols to collect whole blood in K2EDTA tubes. For TCRbeta analysis, collaborator samples were shipped as frozen whole blood, as isolated PBMCs, or as DNA extracted from either sample type. Sequencing was done on a sample of peripheral blood. The clonotype comes from a woman aged 25 to 39 with COVID-19, enrolled during active disease. The V gene is TRBV11-2 and the J gene is TRBJ1-1; the D gene is perhaps TRBD1, on 6 matching bases. The DNA sequence follows: TGTGCCAGCAGCTTATGGGACATGACTGAAGCTTTCTTT. It specifies CASSLWDMTEAFF.